The clone carrying this TCR beta chain was observed many times. Its antigen is still unknown. This record belongs to a study of T-cell reconstitution after alpha-beta-depleted transplantation in children. Study-level findings and limits: Day-60 TCRbeta diversity that was high in some patients was derived from surviving recipient T cells and thymic progenitors. Where alpha-beta T cells came from about two months after transplant was reportedly several hundred expanded graft clones. Hyperexpanded clones declined; after one year, newly produced T cells mostly supplied diversity.

Germline lookup yields CDR1 SEHNR and CDR2 FQNEAQ (reference sequence). The J segment lost 6 bases and the V segment lost 1 base, leaving 9 bases of the junction unmatched. The CDR3 sequence is 16 residues long. TCRbeta library construction was performed incorporating unique molecular identifiers. A single record per CDR3 protein comes from TCRdb applying MiXCR to the PCR reads. The sample lists 440,000 or so distinct CDR3 sequences; about 40% were seen once. V and J are TRBV7-9 and TRBJ2-1; the match to TRBD2 covers 7 bases. The TCR comes from a girl aged 2-15 years with aplastic anemia, due to receive a stem cell transplant. The sequenced sample was PBMCs, obtained before TCRalphabeta/CD19-depleted stem cell transplant. The CDR3 protein is CASSLVVGRPVNEQFF. The CDR3 DNA reads as TGTGCCAGCAGCTTAGTTGTCGGGAGGCCGGTCAATGAGCAGTTCTTC.